A selection of T cell receptor beta chains follows, all from one sample in a study of T cells in Graves' hyperthyroidism and ophthalmopathy. TCRdb used MiXCR to reprocess the multiplex PCR reads, holding one entry per CDR3 protein. The data contain 600,000 to 650,000 distinct CDR3 sequences, 15% to 20% of them singletons. The sample taken for sequencing was blood. The receptors come from a woman between 25 and 40 years old with Graves' hyperthyroidism. The CDR3 runs from the conserved cysteine through the conserved F or W. D genes are given only for firm matches. Clone size, where shown, is once, few, many, or a class for clones that have expanded.

TRBJ1-2 many TRBD1 TRBV6-5 TGTGCCAGCAGTTACGAGGCGGGACAGGCGGATGGCTACACCTTC CASSYEAGQADGYTF
TRBJ2-5 many NA TRBV2 TGTGCCAGCATCACCGACGGGCAAGAGACCCAGTACTTC CASITDGQETQYF
TRBJ2-7 many NA TRBV2 TGTGCCAGCGGGGTTTTAGCGCTCTCCTACGAGCAGTACTTC CASGVLALSYEQYF
TRBJ1-3 few TRBD1 TRBV12-3/TRBV12-4 TGTGCCAGCAGTTTCGGGACAGGGGGAAAAAACACCATATATTTT CASSFGTGGKNTIYF
TRBJ1-1 few NA TRBV25-1 TGTGCCAGCAGTGTTTTCGGGAGGAACACTGAAGCTTTCTTT CASSVFGRNTEAFF
TRBJ2-1 many TRBD2 TRBV20-1 TGCAGTGCTCCACTAGCGGGAGCCAGGAACAATGAGCAGTTCTTC CSAPLAGARNNEQFF
TRBJ2-1 NA TRBD2 TRBV7-3 TGTGCCGGCAGCCAACAGGGTTCGTATAGCGGGGGCAAGCAGTTCTTC CAGSQQGSYSGGKQFF
TRBJ1-1 few NA TRBV24-1 TGTGCCACCAGTGCCCAGAATGAAGCTTTCTTT CATSAQNEAFF
TRBJ1-5 NA TRBD1 TRBV27 TGTGCCAGCTCACCACAACAGGGGGCATCGGGCAATCAGCCCCAGCATTTT CASSPQQGASGNQPQHF
TRBJ2-1 few NA TRBV6-2/TRBV6-3 TGTGCCAGCAGGCGGGACTGGGGCTCCTACAATGAGCAGTTCTTC CASRRDWGSYNEQFF
TRBJ2-7 many NA TRBV5-1 TGCGCCAGCAGCTTGGGTATTGGGGGCGAGCAGTACTTC CASSLGIGGEQYF